This TCR beta chain originates from a study of blood T cell repertoires in COVID-19. Across the study: In each case, the material was cDNA or gDNA derived from T cells, B-cell-depleted T cells, or PBMCs.

The table came from immunoSEQ multiplex PCR; TCRdb's copy has only in-frame clones and leaves some out. The sample yields approximately 250,000 clones, 85% to 90% seen once. Germline-derived CDR1 and CDR2 are SGHNT and YENEEA. The CDR3 covers 16 residues. Trimming removed 1 base from V and 1 base from J; junction bases left unmatched: 6. Sequenced sample: PBMCs or T cells enriched from blood (not recorded which). This TCR was sampled from a young woman with acute COVID-19. J is TRBJ1-1 and V is TRBV11-3; 7 bases line up with TRBD1. The CDR3 region has the DNA TGTGCCAGCAGCTTAGGGACAGGCGCGGGGAACACTGAAGCTTTCTTT. Translation gives CASSLGTGAGNTEAFF. Using reference TRBV11-3 and TRBJ1-1 for the parts outside the CDR3, the full variable domain is EAGVVQSPRYKIIEKKQPVAFWCNPISGHNTLYWYLQNLGQGPELLIRYENEEAVDDSQLPKDRFSAERLKGVDSTLKIQPAELGDSAVYLCASSLGTGAGNTEAFFGQGTRLTVV.